These 3 T cell receptor beta chains were all obtained from the same sample, sequenced in a study of T-cell reconstitution after alpha-beta-depleted transplantation in children. Unique molecular identifiers were incorporated during preparation of the TCRbeta library. MiXCR, applied by TCRdb to the PCR reads, yields one record per CDR3 protein. The data hold about 540,000 distinct CDR3 sequences, with around 27% observed a single time. This specimen was PBMCs, taken before TCRalphabeta/CD19-depleted stem cell transplant. The receptors shown here come from a boy in the first two years of life with Wiskott-Aldrich syndrome, due to receive a stem cell transplant.

This clonotype was picked up a small number of times. CDR3 bases: TGTGCCACCAGCAGAGCCCTAGGGTCCGGCTACACCTTC. Translation gives CATSRALGSGYTF. The genes are TRBV15 and TRBJ1-2, with D unresolved. The V end lost 1 base, the J end lost 8 bases, and 11 bases lay between the germline ends. Germline assignment: CDR1 LNHNV and CDR2 YYDKDF (reference sequence). The CDR3 sequence is 13 residues long.

The rearrangement uses TRBV20-1 and TRBJ1-2; D might be TRBD1 (5 bases). In germline, CDR1 is DFQATT, CDR2 SNEGSKA (reference sequence). V lost 5 bases and J 7 bases, leaving 11 bases between the germline ends. This CDR3 comprises 11 residues. CDR3 residues: CSALRALGYTF. As DNA, the CDR3 is TGCAGTGCTCTCAGGGCTCTTGGCTACACCTTC.

For this clonotype: Sequence at one end of the junction differs from germline and may be a read error. J is TRBJ2-1 and V is TRBV7-2; maybe TRBD1 (6 bases). The CDR3 sequence is 14 residues long. Germline values: CDR1 SGHTA, CDR2 FQGNSA. The CDR3 loop is CASSLVSWDNEHFF. CDR3 sequence (DNA): TGTGCCAGCAGCTTAGTCAGTTGGGACAATGAGCATTTCTTC.